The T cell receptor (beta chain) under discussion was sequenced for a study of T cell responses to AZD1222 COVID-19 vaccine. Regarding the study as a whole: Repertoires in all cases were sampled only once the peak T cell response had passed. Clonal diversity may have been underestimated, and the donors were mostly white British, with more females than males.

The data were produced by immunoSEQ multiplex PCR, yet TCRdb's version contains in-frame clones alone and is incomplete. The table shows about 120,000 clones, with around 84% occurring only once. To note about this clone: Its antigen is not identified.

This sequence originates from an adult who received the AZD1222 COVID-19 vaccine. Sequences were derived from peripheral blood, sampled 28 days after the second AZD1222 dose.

The CDR3 here is CASSPNGGSIQETQYF. As DNA, the CDR3 is TGTGCCAGCAGCCCAAATGGGGGGAGTATCCAAGAGACCCAGTACTTC. The gene calls are TRBV7-9 and TRBJ2-5; perhaps TRBD2 as D (6 bases). Trimming pared 5 bases from V and 1 base from J, leaving 17 bases between. The CDR3 is 16 residues long. CDR1 is SEHNR and CDR2 is FQNEAQ in the germline V gene (reference sequence).